A single T cell receptor (beta chain) is shown here with its context. Antigen: not known. The data originate from a study of T cells and Merkel cell carcinoma outcomes. Findings and limits, study-wide: Reportedly, T-cell repertoire with density predicts Merkel cell carcinoma outcomes.

The repertoire was sequenced with immunoSEQ multiplex PCR; TCRdb's copy has only in-frame clones and lacks some. The sample carries about 15,000 clones, 92% recorded once. Trimming took off 0 bases at V and 1 base at J, with 9 bases between the two ends. The CDR3 is made up of 15 amino acids. Looked up from germline, CDR1 is LGHNA and CDR2 is YSLEER. Source material: tumor tissue from Merkel cell carcinoma. V gene TRBV4-3 combines with J gene TRBJ1-1; no clear D gene. The TCR originated in a human donor with Merkel cell carcinoma. DNA of the CDR3: TGCGCCAGCAGCCAAGAATCCCAGGAGAACACTGAAGCTTTCTTT. This gives the protein CASSQESQENTEAFF.